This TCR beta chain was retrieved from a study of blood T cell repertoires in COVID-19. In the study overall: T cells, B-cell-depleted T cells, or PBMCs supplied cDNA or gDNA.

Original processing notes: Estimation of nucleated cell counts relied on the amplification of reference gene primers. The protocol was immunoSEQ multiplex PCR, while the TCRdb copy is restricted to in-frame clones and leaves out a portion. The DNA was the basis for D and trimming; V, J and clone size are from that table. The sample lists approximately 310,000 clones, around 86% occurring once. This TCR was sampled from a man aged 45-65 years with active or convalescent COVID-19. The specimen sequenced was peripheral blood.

This chain's CDR3 is CASSESPAGNTIYF. The CDR3 nucleotides read TGTGCCAGCAGTGAGTCCCCCGCTGGAAACACCATATATTTT. The chain recombines TRBV6-6 with TRBJ1-3; no reliable D call. V lost 5 bases and J lost 2, with 10 bases in between. Germline V CDR1 and CDR2: MNHNY, SVGAGI (reference sequence). The CDR3 runs 14 residues.